The sequence of this TCR beta chain was determined in a study of cytomegalovirus exposure and HLA in healthy donors listed by TCRdb under 2017. For the wider study: An earlier analysis of approximately 640 of the donors reported approximately 290 Gb of sequence data and 100 million to 140 million unique TCR beta sequences from about 200 million T cells. Class I and class II HLA loci were covered by the typing at four-digit resolution. Rather than using new phenotypic data, the later analysis identified candidate immune exposures from TCR beta sequences and from how often those sequences occurred across donors. Donor age, sex, ethnicity and CMV serostatus were compiled alongside the repertoire data. Typing coverage varied by locus: about 629-640 donors for A, B, C, DRB1 and DQB1; roughly 560 for DQA1; over 600 for DPA1; roughly 450 for DPB1. The study was designed to test whether signatures of past pathogen exposure could be identified by cataloging public T cell receptors. Among about 360 genotyped donors of the cohort, an average of approximately 250,000 unique TCR beta nucleotide sequences were sequenced per donor, around 20% of them non-productive. A later genetic analysis took genome-wide SNP genotypes for 398 of the 666 donors and used that subset as a discovery cohort. In a later analysis, previously published TCR beta repertoires from 600 to 850 donors were re-analyzed and high-resolution HLA genotyping was added so that TCR occurrence patterns could be studied. To predict cytomegalovirus infection status, the study combined high-throughput TCR immunosequencing, statistical association of individual TCRs with disease status, and machine learning. An early release that covered about 600 HLA-typed donors contained 300 to 350 gigabases of sequencing data and about 84 million unique TCR sequences. The study used immunosequencing to profile the T cell repertoires of 670 or so subjects and linked those repertoires to cytomegalovirus serostatus. In an earlier analysis of more than 550 of the donors, high-throughput TCR beta sequencing was used to judge whether each TCR beta V gene segment behaved as functional or pseudogenic. Of the 350 to 400 genotyped donors, around 81% fell in the genetic ancestry cluster associated with self-reported Caucasian donors. Every repertoire in the discovery cohort had been generated on one and the same sequencing platform. Roughly 5 DR-DQ haplotypes were handled as single units for association and clustering because linkage in the cohort was strong. A separate validation cohort of about 110 different subjects was used in addition to the 666-subject first cohort. Results the study describes overall, beyond this receptor: A total of fewer than 200 TCR beta chains were listed by the study as associated with cytomegalovirus. A later genetic analysis reported fewer N-insertions in productive TCRs among donors in an Asian-associated ancestry cluster than the approximately 670-donor mean. Because the 87-base-pair reads could not distinguish some IMGT-functional V segments, including TRBV6-2 and TRBV6-3, those segments were excluded. While some public TCRs were present in many individuals, most TCR sequences turned up only very rarely across donors. A later analysis found that TCR association rates varied across HLA loci, with DRB1 alleles showing the most associated TCRs and HLA-C alleles the fewest. The authors suggested that the approach could potentially be extended to other disease states and immunological phenotypes. In a later analysis, most CMV-associated TCR beta chains were found to appear HLA-restricted, with HLA associations seemingly driven largely by CMV exposure. In an earlier analysis of some 640 of the donors, most TCR beta V segments were observed in productive rearrangements about 90% or about 30% of the time, broadly matching IMGT annotations. Three of the identified cytomegalovirus-associated TCR beta chains were confirmed in vitro to be specific for cytomegalovirus antigens. Several of the top co-occurrence clusters appeared to be linked to parvovirus B19, influenza, CMV and Epstein-Barr virus, according to a later analysis. A later analysis found that HLA-associated TCR beta chains were more clonally expanded and had lower generation probabilities than equally common non-associated chains. Correlated functional status among segregating V segments might be attributable to linkage disequilibrium, but an unknown experimental factor could not be ruled out. When HLA alleles, especially DR and DQ, strongly co-occurred, TCR associations were difficult to assign to individual alleles. Specific HLA alleles were associated with some 15,000 TCR beta sequences at a false discovery rate of 0.05 in a later analysis. For the cohort, immune exposure information was limited to CMV serostatus. A later genetic analysis associated a missense DCLRE1C variant with V-gene and J-gene trimming of TCR beta chains, and an independent cohort replicated the association. Cytomegalovirus status was reported to be diagnosed by the classifier with high specificity and sensitivity in both the original and validation cohorts. This cohort had only TCR beta chains sequenced, and the lack of alpha or paired-chain data limited which features could be detected. Presence/absence analyses assumed roughly uniform sequencing depth across donors, an assumption that may not hold. HLA typing was unavailable for some donors at each locus, so association tests used only the typed subset. A further reported finding was that TCR beta sequences accurately predicted the HLA-A and HLA-B alleles for most subjects in the first cohort. The sequencing pipeline was judged likely to have produced a cluster of highly shared sequence variants as a technical artifact. Because counts were too low, 15 or so rarely observed V segments, including chromosome 9 orphons, were excluded from the earlier analysis of several hundred of the donors.

Libraries were prepared through the immunoSEQ multiplex PCR assay. The multiplex PCR relied on a mix of 60 forward primers for TCR Vbeta segments and 13 reverse primers for TCR Jbeta segments. The CDR3 region of rearranged TCR beta genes was amplified from genomic DNA with a multiplex PCR assay. On the Illumina HiSeq System, the amplified TCR beta libraries were sequenced as 87-base-pair reads. As for how the authors treated the data: In a later analysis, around 80 million unique TCR beta chains were counted across the roughly 700 repertoires, and some 10 million of these chains were shared by at least two donors. A nearest-neighbor algorithm error-corrected the raw reads and collapsed the reads into unique sequences, merging closely related sequences to remove PCR and sequencing errors. To assign V, D and J gene segments, CDR3 sequences were aligned to IMGT reference sequences. For a sequence to be retained, a match of at least six nucleotides to both a V gene segment and a J gene segment was required. A rearrangement counted as productive if the CDR3 had no stop codons and remained in frame with V and J, and every other rearrangement counted as non-productive. Following IMGT convention, CDR3 was defined as the stretch from the second conserved V-encoded cysteine up to the conserved J-encoded phenylalanine. In an earlier analysis of 500 to 650 of the donors, sequences lacking an unambiguous match to a single V gene segment were excluded. In an earlier analysis of 587 of the donors, a V segment was called functional when productive rearrangements were above 56.7%, and segregating when the standard deviation between donors exceeded 5%. A statistical classification framework was developed to diagnose cytomegalovirus status using the catalog of TCR beta chain sequences. In a later analysis, TCR nucleotide sequences were compared against IMGT/GENE-DB human TR gene sequences so that V and J genes could be assigned. A later analysis assigned CDR3 sequences and most-parsimonious VDJ recombination scenarios with the TCRdist pipeline. In a later analysis, each TCR beta chain was defined by its CDR3 amino acid sequence together with its V-gene family, and reads lacking a unique V-gene family were excluded. To address suspected cross-contamination and a sequencing artifact, a later analysis removed under 600 highly shared, low-generation-probability nucleotide sequences. A later analysis calculated a clonal expansion index for each public chain from normalized within-repertoire ranks of inferred template counts. In a later analysis, generation probabilities were computed with a VDJ recombination model fitted to out-of-frame rearrangements, and the resulting probabilities were checked against IGoR. Hypergeometric tests were used in a later analysis to score TCR-TCR, TCR-HLA and TCR-CMV co-occurrence, with a repertoire-size bias correction applied to the TCR pairs. A later analysis estimated false discovery rates by permuting HLA or CMV assignments 20 times. In a later analysis, co-occurring TCRs were grouped using DBSCAN, with TCRdist sequence similarity added in when clustering inside HLA-allele-positive subsets. Repertoires with fewer than 30,000 or more than 120,000 public chains were left out of co-occurrence clustering, as were about 5 repertoires with anomalous nucleotide sharing. TCRdb re-hosts the immuneACCESS table, in-frame sequences only. Its copies lack some clones; in the studies checked, an unresolved V gene accounts for under half of them, and the cause for the rest is not known. From that table come the V and J calls and clone size; the DNA was used to work out D and trimming. This sample gives roughly 100,000 clones in total; roughly 13% of them show up just once. The top ten clones comprise more than 15% of the sample.

The cohort comprised around 690 healthy bone marrow donors. All cohort members were sampled while nominally healthy, although unrecorded immune exposures were likely present. The donor was CMV seropositive and belonged to the group of over 250 seropositive cohort members. A peripheral blood sample was provided by each donor, and peripheral blood mononuclear cells were used for TCR beta sequencing. The Qiagen DNeasy Blood Extraction Kit was used to extract genomic DNA from the blood cell samples. The table lists this clone with a few counts. The clone's antigen remains unknown. No base qualities exist here, and no much larger clone lies one base off it. There are 17 amino acids in the CDR3, from cysteine to phenylalanine inclusive. Just the 51-base CDR3 DNA is kept, in frame starting at base 1. Looking up the germline V gene (reference sequence) yields CDR1 SEHNR and CDR2 FQNEAQ. V has 5 bases trimmed and J has 3 bases trimmed; junction bases matching no gene number 12.

The sequence joins TRBV7-9 to TRBJ2-3; 9 central bases correspond to TRBD1. This TCR was recovered from a man aged 40-55 years in good health and CMV-seropositive. Sequencing input: PBMCs. The CDR3 region has the sequence CASSPPTYRGLTDTQYF. Read as DNA, the sequence is TGTGCCAGCAGCCCACCCACCTACAGGGGGCTTACAGATACGCAGTATTTT.